This TCR beta chain is drawn from a study of CD8 T cells in ankylosing spondylitis. TCRdb called the 5' RACE reads again in MiXCR, with one record for every CDR3 protein. The data hold more than 650,000 distinct CDR3 sequences, with about an eighth observed a single time. The CDR3 consists of 15 residues. V lost 6 bases to trimming and J lost 3 bases, with 15 bases between them. From germline, CDR1 is MDHEN and CDR2 SYDVKM. This clonotype was detected only a few times. The antigen remains unidentified. Findings of the study overall: One TCR beta motif, made up of roughly eight highly homologous variants, appeared characteristic of ankylosing spondylitis blood.

The chain joins TRBV28 to TRBJ2-1; maybe TRBD1 (6 bases). This clonotype was sampled from a male donor with ankylosing spondylitis. Sequenced material: blood, either unsorted or a sorted T cell fraction (not recorded which). The CDR3 loop reads CASSPTGLNYNEQFF. The CDR3 bases are TGTGCCAGCAGCCCGACAGGCCTAAACTACAATGAGCAGTTCTTC.